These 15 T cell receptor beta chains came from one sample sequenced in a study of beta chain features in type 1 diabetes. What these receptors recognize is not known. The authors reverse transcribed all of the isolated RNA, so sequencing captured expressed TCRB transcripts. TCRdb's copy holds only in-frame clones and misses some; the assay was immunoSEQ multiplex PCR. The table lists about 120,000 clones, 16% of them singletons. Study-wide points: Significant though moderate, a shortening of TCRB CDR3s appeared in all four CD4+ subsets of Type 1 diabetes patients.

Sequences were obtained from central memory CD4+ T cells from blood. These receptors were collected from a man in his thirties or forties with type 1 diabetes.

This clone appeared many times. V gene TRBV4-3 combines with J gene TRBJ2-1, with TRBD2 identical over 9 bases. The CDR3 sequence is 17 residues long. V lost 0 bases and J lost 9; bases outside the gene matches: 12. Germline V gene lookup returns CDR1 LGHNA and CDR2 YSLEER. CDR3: CASSQDLSGGRRSEQFF. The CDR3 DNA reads TGCGCCAGCAGCCAAGATTTAAGCGGGGGGAGGCGTAGTGAGCAGTTCTTC.

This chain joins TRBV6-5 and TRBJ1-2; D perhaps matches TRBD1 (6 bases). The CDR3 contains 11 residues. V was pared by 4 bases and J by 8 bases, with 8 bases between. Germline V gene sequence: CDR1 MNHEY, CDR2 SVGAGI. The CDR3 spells CASSSQGGYTF. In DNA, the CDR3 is TGTGCCAGCAGTTCCCAGGGGGGCTACACCTTC.

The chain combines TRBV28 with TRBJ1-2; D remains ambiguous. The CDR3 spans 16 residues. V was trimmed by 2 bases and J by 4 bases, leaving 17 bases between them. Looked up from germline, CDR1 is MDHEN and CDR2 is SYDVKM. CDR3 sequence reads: CASSLDGGLLGYGYTF. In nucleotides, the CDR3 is TGTGCCAGCAGTTTAGATGGCGGCCTGTTGGGCTATGGCTACACCTTC.

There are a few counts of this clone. CDR3 amino acids: CSVEDSGSGYTF. CDR3 in DNA: TGCAGCGTTGAAGATTCGGGTTCTGGCTACACCTTC. The chain joins TRBV29-1 to TRBJ1-2; D ambiguous. This CDR3 region has 12 residues. Trimming took off 0 bases at V and 7 bases at J, with 9 bases between the two ends. Germline lookup yields CDR1 SQVTM and CDR2 ANQGSEA. Complete variable domain (other parts from reference TRBV29-1 and TRBJ1-2): SAVISQKPSRDICQRGTSLTIQCQVDSQVTMMFWYRQQPGQSLTLIATANQGSEATYESGFVIDKFPISRPNLTFSTLTVSNMSPEDSSIYLCSVEDSGSGYTFGSGTRLTVV.

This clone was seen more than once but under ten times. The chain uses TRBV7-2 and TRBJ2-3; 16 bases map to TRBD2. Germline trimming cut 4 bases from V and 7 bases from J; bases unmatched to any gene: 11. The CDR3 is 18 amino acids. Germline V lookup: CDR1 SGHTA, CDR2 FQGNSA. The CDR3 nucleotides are TGTGCCAGCAGCTCGACGCCGGGACTAGCGGGGGGGCGGAATACGCAGTATTTT. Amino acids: CASSSTPGLAGGRNTQYF.

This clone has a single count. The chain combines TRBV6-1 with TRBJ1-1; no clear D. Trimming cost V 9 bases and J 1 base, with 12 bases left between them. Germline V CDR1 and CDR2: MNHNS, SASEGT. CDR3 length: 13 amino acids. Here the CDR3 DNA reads TGTGCCAGTTTTAATGGGGAGAACACTGAAGCTTTCTTT. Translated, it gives CASFNGENTEAFF.

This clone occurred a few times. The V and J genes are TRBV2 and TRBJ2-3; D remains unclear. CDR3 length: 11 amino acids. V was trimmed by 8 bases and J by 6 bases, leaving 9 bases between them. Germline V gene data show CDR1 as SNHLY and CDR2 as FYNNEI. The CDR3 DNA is TGTGCCAGCGGGTTTTCGGATACGCAGTATTTT. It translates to CASGFSDTQYF.

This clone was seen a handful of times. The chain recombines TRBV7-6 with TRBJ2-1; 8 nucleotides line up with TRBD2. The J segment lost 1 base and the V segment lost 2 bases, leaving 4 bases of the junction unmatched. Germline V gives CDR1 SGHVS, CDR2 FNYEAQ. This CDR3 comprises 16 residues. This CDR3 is CASSLRLAPSYNEQFF. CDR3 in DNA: TGTGCCAGCAGCTTAAGACTAGCGCCATCCTACAATGAGCAGTTCTTC. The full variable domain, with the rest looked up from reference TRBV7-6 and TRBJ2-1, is GAGVSQSPRYKVTKRGQDVALRCDPISGHVSLYWYRQALGQGPEFLTYFNYEAQQDKSGLPNDRFSAERPEGSISTLTIQRTEQRDSAMYRCASSLRLAPSYNEQFFGPGTRLTVL.

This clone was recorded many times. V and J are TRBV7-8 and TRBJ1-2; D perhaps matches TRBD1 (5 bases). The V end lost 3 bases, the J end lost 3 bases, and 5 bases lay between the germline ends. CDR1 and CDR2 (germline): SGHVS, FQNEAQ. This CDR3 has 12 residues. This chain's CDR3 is CASSFRDYGYTF. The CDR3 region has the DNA TGTGCCAGCAGCTTCAGGGACTATGGCTACACCTTC.

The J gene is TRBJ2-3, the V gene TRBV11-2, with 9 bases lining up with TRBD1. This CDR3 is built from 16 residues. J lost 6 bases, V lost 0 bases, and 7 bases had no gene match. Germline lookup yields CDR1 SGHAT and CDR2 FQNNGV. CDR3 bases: TGTGCCAGCAGCTTAGATCAGGGACAGGGATGGGATACGCAGTATTTT. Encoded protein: CASSLDQGQGWDTQYF.

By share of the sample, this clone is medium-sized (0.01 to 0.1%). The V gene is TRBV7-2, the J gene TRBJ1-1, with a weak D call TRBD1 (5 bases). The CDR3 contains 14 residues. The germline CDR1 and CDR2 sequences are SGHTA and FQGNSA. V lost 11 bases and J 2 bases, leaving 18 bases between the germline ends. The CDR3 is CASRLVQGNTEAFF. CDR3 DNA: TGTGCCTCCAGGTTGGTCCAGGGAAACACTGAAGCTTTCTTT.

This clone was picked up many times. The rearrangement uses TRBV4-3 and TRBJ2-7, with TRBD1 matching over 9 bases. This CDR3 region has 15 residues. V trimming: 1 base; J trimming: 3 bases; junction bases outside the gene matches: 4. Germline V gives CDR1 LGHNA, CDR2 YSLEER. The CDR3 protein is CASSQAGQGIYEQYF. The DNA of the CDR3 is TGCGCCAGCAGCCAAGCGGGACAGGGAATCTACGAGCAGTACTTC.

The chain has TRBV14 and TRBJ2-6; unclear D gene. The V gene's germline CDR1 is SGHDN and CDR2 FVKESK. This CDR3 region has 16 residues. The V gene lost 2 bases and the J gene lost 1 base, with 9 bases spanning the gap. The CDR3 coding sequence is TGTGCCAGCAGCCAACTGATAGCTTCTGGGGCCAACGTCCTGACTTTC. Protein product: CASSQLIASGANVLTF.

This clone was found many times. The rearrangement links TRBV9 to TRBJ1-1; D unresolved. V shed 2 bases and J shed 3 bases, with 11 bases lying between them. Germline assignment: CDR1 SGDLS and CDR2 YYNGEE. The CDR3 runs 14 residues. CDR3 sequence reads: CASSVSGLDTEAFF. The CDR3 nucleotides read TGTGCCAGCAGCGTTTCCGGGCTGGACACTGAAGCTTTCTTT.

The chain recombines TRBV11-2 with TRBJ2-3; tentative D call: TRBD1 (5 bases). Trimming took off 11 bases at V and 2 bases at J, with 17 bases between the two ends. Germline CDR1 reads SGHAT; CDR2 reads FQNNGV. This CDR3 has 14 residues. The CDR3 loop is CACRQYPNTDTQYF. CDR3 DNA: TGTGCCTGCCGACAGTACCCTAACACAGATACGCAGTATTTT.